This T cell receptor (beta chain) originates from a study of CD8 T cells in Susac syndrome. Study-level results: Total CD8+ repertoires held under 20 Susac-specific public clones, while CD8+ TEMRA repertoires held 5 or 6. Susac CD8+ cells expanded clonally the most in TEMRA cells and in active patients.

The CDR3 covers 15 residues. The germline gives CDR1 SGHNT, CDR2 YYREEE (reference sequence). J lost 5 bases, V lost 3 bases, and 5 bases had no gene match. Random hexamers primed reverse transcription of about 0.45 to 1 ug RNA. TCR beta CDR3 was amplified by immunoSEQ multiplex PCR. This amplification extended across 54 Vbeta and 13 Jbeta segments. MiXCR, applied by TCRdb to the immunoSEQ multiplex PCR reads, yields one record per CDR3 protein. Among 150,000 to 200,000 distinct CDR3 sequences listed, roughly 94% were seen once. Sequencing of TCR beta, carried out with a high-throughput approach, was applied to CD8+ and CD4+ T cells from the blood. Comments on this clonotype: Its antigen is currently unknown.

V and J are TRBV5-4 and TRBJ2-7; 13 nucleotides line up with TRBD2. Input material: CD8+ T cells from PBMCs. The source of this sequence is a human donor with Susac syndrome. CDR3 sequence reads: CASSSPGLAGDEQYF. The CDR3 coding sequence is TGTGCCAGCAGCTCACCAGGACTAGCGGGGGACGAGCAGTACTTC.